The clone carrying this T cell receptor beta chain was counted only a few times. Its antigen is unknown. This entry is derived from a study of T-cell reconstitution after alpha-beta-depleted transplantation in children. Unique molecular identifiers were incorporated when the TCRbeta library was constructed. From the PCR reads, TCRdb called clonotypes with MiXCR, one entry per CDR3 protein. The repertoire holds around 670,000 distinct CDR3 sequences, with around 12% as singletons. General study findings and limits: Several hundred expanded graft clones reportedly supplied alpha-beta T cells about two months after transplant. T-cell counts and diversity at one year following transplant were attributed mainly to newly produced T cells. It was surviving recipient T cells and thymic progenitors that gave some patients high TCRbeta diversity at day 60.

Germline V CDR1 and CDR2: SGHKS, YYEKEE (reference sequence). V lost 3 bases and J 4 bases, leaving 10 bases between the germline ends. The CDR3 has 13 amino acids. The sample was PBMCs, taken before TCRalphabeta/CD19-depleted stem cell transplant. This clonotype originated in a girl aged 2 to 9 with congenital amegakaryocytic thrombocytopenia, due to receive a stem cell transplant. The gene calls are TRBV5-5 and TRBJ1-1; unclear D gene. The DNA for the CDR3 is TGTGCCAGCAGCTATTTGGAGAGCACTGAAGCTTTCTTT. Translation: CASSYLESTEAFF.